The clone carrying this TCR beta chain was detected many times. As yet, its antigen is unknown. The sample belongs to a study of T-cell reconstitution after alpha-beta-depleted transplantation in children. Whole-study findings and limits: Expanded graft clones, several hundred of them, were reportedly the source of alpha-beta T cells about two months after transplant.

Unique molecular identifiers were built into the TCRbeta library. TCRdb called the PCR reads again in MiXCR, with one record for every CDR3 protein. The data hold 100,000 to 130,000 distinct CDR3 sequences, with 5.5% to 7% observed a single time. The TCR comes from a male patient between 2 and 15 years old who had a stem cell transplant for acute lymphoblastic leukemia, so the T cells may come from the graft donor. The sequenced sample was PBMCs, mostly from graft donor cells, obtained 360 days after TCRalphabeta/CD19-depleted stem cell transplant.

In DNA, the CDR3 is TGTGCCAGCAGCTTAGGGATCGCGGGGTCGCCTAATTCACCCCTCCACTTT. Translating gives CASSLGIAGSPNSPLHF. The chain employs TRBV7-9 and TRBJ1-6; D is undetermined. The V end was cut by 1 base, the J end by 6 bases, with 16 bases between. The CDR3 is 17 amino acids. Germline-derived CDR1 and CDR2 are SEHNR and FQNEAQ (reference sequence).